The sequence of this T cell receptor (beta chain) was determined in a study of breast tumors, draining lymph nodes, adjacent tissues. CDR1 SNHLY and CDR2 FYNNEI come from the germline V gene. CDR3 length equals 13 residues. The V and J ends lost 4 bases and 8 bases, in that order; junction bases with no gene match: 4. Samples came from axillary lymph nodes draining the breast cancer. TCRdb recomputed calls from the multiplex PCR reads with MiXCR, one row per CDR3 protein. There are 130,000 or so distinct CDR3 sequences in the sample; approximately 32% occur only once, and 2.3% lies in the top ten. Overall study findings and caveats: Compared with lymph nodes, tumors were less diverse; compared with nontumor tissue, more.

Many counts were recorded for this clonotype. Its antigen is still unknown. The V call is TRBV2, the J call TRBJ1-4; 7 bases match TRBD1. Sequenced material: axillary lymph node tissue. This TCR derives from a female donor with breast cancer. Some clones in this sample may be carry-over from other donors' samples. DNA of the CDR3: TGTGCCAGCAGTGGGGCAGGGGGAGAAAAACTGTTTTTT. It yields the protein CASSGAGGEKLFF.